The 9 T cell receptor beta chains below were found in one sample sequenced in a study of blood T cells in healthy people across ages. Through a sample-barcoded 5' primer and a J-beta primer mix, a second PCR was run for about 6 to 12 cycles. TCRdb re-analysed the 5' RACE reads in MiXCR, keeping a single row per CDR3 protein. The sample includes about 650,000 distinct CDR3 sequences, roughly 32% of them seen just once. Sequenced sample: blood. These receptors all stem from a woman aged 80 or over in good health.

The CDR3: CASSSRGTAGGGSSTGELFF. CDR3 coding DNA: TGCGCCAGCAGCTCCCGGGGTACGGCAGGGGGCGGCTCGAGCACCGGGGAGCTGTTTTTT. The V and J genes are TRBV4-1 and TRBJ2-2; 8 nucleotides line up with TRBD1. V was pared by 5 bases and J by 4 bases, with 21 bases of the junction left unmatched. Germline CDR1 MGHRA, CDR2 YSYEKL. CDR3 length: 20 amino acids.

V and J are TRBV29-1 and TRBJ1-2; D is uncertain. Germline lookup yields CDR1 SQVTM and CDR2 ANQGSEA. The CDR3 length is 15 residues. Trimming took 0 bases from V and 4 from J, leaving 15 bases between them. CDR3 in DNA: TGCAGCGTTGAAGACTTACCGCAGTCCCTCTATGGCTACACCTTC. It yields the protein CSVEDLPQSLYGYTF.

This sequence joins TRBV5-6 and TRBJ2-5; a possible D gene is TRBD1 (6 bases). The V gene lost 4 bases and the J gene lost 2 bases, with 24 bases spanning the gap. The germline V gene encodes CDR1 SGHDT and CDR2 YYEEEE. The CDR3 has 18 amino acids. The DNA for the CDR3 is TGTGCCAGCAGCGGGGGCCGCCTGGCCCAGAGCCTACAAGAGACCCAGTACTTC. It is translated as CASSGGRLAQSLQETQYF.

This rearrangement joins TRBV7-9 to TRBJ2-1; the match to TRBD1 covers 7 bases. With the DNA end fitting TRBJ2-7 better, the J assignment may be wrong. CDR1 SEHNR and CDR2 FQNEAQ come from the germline V gene (reference sequence). The CDR3 contains 14 residues. The CDR3 DNA sequence: TGTGCCAGCAGCTTTGACAGGGTTGGCGCCGAGCAGTACTTC. Its translation: CASSFDRVGAEQYF.

The sample holds many counts of this clonotype. This chain uses TRBV5-1 with TRBJ2-6, with 9 bases fitting TRBD1. The V segment lost 4 bases and the J segment 2 bases; nucleotides outside the gene matches: 10. The CDR3 totals 18 residues. Germline-derived CDR1 and CDR2 are SGHRS and YFSETQ. The DNA for the CDR3 is TGCGCCAGCAGCGCAGGGACAGGGCGTGTCCCTGGGGCCAACGTCCTGACTTTC. It codes for CASSAGTGRVPGANVLTF.

A few counts support this clonotype. The chain is built from TRBV7-2 and TRBJ2-1; maybe TRBD1 (5 bases). The CDR3 is 13 residues long. CDR1 and CDR2 from the germline V gene are SGHTA and FQGNSA. Between the trimmed V and J ends, which lost 6 bases and 5 bases, there was a span of 11 bases. The CDR3 loop is CASSHDRDNEQFF. The DNA for the CDR3 is TGTGCCAGCAGTCACGACAGAGACAATGAGCAGTTCTTC.

The table lists this clonotype with many counts. This rearrangement joins TRBV21-1 to TRBJ2-3; the table's TRBD1 call for D was not verified on the DNA. TRBV21-1 is designated a pseudogene. The CDR3 contains 20 residues. CDR3 coding DNA: TGTGCCAGCAGCAAAGCGCTTTATCGTTCGGACAGCTCCTCCACAGATACGCAGTATTTT. Protein sequence: CASSKALYRSDSSSTDTQYF.

This clonotype was detected ten times or more. This chain connects TRBV28 to TRBJ2-1; 10 bases line up with TRBD1. CDR1 is MDHEN and CDR2 is SYDVKM in the germline V gene. The length of the CDR3 is 16 residues. J was trimmed by 0 bases and V by 6 bases; bases with no gene match: 5. As DNA, the CDR3 is TGTGCCAGCAGGGGGACAGGGGTCAGCTCCTACAATGAGCAGTTCTTC. Translated: CASRGTGVSSYNEQFF.

The J gene is TRBJ2-2, the V gene TRBV4-2; possible D gene TRBD2, 7 bases. The V gene's germline CDR1 is LGHNA and CDR2 YNFKEQ. This CDR3 has 17 residues. Trimming left V 0 bases short and J 3 bases short, with 14 bases between. CDR3 amino acids: CASSQDFAGAYTGELFF. The CDR3 bases are TGTGCCAGCAGCCAAGATTTTGCGGGGGCCTACACCGGGGAGCTGTTTTTT.